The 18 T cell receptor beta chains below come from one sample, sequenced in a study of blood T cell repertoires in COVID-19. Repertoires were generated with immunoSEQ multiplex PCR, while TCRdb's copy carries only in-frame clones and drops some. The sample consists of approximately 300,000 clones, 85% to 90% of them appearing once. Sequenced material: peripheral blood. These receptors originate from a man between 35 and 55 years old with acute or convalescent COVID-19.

Written as DNA, the CDR3 is TGTGCCAGCAGCAACTACAGGGACATGAACACTGAAGCTTTCTTT. Translated, it gives CASSNYRDMNTEAFF. This chain connects TRBV6-5 to TRBJ1-1; D is perhaps TRBD1 (6 bases). The CDR3 contains 15 residues. Germline CDR1 is MNHEY and CDR2 is SVGAGI. V was pared by 6 bases and J by 0 bases, with 14 bases between.

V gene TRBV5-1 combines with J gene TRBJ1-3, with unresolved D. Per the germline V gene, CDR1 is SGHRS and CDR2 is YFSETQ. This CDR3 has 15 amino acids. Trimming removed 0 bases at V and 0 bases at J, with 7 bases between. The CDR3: CASSLDSNSGNTIYF. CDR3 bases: TGCGCCAGCAGCTTGGACAGTAACTCTGGAAACACCATATATTTT.

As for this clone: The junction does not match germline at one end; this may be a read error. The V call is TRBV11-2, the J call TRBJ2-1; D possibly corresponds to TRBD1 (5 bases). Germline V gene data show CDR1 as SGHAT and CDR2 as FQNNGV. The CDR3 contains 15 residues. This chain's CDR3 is CASSLDWTTYNEQFF. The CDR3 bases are TGTGCCAGCAGCCTAGACTGGACAACTTACAATGAGCAGTTCTTC.

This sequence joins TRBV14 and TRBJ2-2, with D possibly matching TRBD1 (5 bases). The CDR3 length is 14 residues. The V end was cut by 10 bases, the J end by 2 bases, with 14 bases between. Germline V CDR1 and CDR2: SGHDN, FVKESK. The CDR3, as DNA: TGTGCCACCTCTTGGGGCAGCAACACCGGGGAGCTGTTTTTT. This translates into CATSWGSNTGELFF.

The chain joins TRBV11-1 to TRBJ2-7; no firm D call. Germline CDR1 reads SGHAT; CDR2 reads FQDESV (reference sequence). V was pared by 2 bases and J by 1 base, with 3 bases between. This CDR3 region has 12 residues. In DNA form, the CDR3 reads TGTGCCAGCAGCTTACAGTCCTACGAGCAGTACTTC. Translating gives CASSLQSYEQYF.

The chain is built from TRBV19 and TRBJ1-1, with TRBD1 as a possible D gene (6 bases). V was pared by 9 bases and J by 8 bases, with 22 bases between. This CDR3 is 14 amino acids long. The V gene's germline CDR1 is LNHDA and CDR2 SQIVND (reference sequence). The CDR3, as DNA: TGTGCCAGCGGTCAGACGCCGACAGGATTCGAAGCTTTCTTT. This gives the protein CASGQTPTGFEAFF.

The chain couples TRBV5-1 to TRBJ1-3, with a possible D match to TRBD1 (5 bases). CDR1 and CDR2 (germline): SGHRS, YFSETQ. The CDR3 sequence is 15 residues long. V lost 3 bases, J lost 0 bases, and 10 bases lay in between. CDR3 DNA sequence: TGCGCCAGCAGCTCCACGGGGGACTCTGGAAACACCATATATTTT. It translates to CASSSTGDSGNTIYF.

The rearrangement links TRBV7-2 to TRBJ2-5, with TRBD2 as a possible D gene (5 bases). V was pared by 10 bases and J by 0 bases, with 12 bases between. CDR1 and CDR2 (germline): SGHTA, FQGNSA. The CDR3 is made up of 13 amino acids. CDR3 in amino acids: CATRGQYQETQYF. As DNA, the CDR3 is TGTGCCACCCGCGGGCAGTACCAAGAGACCCAGTACTTC.

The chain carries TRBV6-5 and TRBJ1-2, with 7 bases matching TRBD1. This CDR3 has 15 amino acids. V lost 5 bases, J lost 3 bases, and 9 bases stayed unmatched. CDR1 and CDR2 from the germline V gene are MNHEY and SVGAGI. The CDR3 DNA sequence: TGTGCCAGCAGTAACCACGACAGGGTCTACTATGGCTACACCTTC. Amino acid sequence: CASSNHDRVYYGYTF.

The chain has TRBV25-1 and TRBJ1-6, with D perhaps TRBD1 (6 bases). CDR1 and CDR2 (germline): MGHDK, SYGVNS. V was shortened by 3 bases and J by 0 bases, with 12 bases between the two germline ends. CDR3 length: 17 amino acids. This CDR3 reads CASSDITRGSYNSPLHF. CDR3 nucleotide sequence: TGTGCCAGCAGTGATATTACCAGGGGCTCCTATAATTCACCCCTCCACTTT.

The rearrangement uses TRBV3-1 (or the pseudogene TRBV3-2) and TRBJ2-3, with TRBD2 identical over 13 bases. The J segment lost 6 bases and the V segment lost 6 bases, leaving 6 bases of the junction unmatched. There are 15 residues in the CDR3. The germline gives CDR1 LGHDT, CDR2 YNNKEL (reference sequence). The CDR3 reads CASSGGLAGLDTQYF. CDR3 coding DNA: TGTGCCAGCAGTGGGGGACTAGCGGGGCTGGATACGCAGTATTTT.

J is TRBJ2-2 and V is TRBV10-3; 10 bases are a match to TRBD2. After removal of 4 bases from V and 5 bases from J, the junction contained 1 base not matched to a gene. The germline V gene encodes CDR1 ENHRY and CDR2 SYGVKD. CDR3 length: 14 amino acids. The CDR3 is CAISGTSGTGELFF. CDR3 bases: TGTGCCATCAGTGGGACTAGCGGAACCGGGGAGCTGTTTTTT.

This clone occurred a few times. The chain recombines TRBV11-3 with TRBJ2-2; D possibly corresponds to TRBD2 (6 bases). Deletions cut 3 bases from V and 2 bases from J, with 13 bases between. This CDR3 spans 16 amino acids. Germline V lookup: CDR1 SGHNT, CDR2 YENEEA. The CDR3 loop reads CASSLALAPNTGELFF. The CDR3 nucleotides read TGTGCCAGCAGCTTGGCGCTAGCGCCTAACACCGGGGAGCTGTTTTTT.

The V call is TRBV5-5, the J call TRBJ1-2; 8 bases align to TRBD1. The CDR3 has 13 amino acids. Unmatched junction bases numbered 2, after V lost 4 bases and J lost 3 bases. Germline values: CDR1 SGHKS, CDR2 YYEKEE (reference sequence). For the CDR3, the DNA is TGTGCCAGCAGCCCGACAGGGGACTATGGCTACACCTTC. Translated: CASSPTGDYGYTF.

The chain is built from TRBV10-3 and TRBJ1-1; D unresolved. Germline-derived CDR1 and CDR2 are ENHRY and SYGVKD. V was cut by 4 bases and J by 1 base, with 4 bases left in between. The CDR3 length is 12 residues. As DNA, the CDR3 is TGTGCCATCAGTGGCGGGAACACTGAAGCTTTCTTT. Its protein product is CAISGGNTEAFF.

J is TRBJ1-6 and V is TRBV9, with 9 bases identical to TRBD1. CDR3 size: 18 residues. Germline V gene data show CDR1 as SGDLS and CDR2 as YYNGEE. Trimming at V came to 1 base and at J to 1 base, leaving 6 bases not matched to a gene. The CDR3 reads CASSVSAGQGSYNSPLHF. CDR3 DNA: TGTGCCAGCAGCGTATCTGCGGGACAGGGTTCCTATAATTCACCCCTCCACTTT.

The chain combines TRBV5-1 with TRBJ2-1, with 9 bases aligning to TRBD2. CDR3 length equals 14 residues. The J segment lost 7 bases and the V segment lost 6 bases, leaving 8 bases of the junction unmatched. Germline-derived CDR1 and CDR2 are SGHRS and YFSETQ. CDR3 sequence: CASNPLAGSNEQFF. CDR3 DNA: TGCGCCAGCAACCCCCTAGCGGGGTCTAATGAGCAGTTCTTC.

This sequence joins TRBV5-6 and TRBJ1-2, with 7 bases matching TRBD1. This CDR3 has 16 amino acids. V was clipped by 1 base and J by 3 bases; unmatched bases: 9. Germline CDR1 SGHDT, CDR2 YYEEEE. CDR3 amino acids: CASSLLVRGPHYGYTF. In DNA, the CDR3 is TGTGCCAGCAGCTTGCTGGTGAGGGGGCCTCACTATGGCTACACCTTC. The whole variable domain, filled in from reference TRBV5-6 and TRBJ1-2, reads DAGVTQSPTHLIKTRGQQVTLRCSPKSGHDTVSWYQQALGQGPQFIFQYYEEEERQRGNFPDRFSGHQFPNYSSELNVNALLLGDSALYLCASSLLVRGPHYGYTFGSGTRLTVV.